This TCR beta chain was sequenced for a study of untreated major depressive disorder. Study-wide results and limits: TRBV25-01 and TRBV02-01 usage differences were not statistically significant. Private clones made up every subject's top five TRBV05-01 clones. CD4+ T cells from depressed patients used TRBV05-01 (Vbeta 5.1) more often than controls.

Enrichment usually gave about 95% pure CD4+ T cells. Method: immunoSEQ multiplex PCR; TCRdb's copy keeps in-frame clones and lacks some. The table lists tens of thousands of clones, around 87% of them singletons. The germline V gene has CDR1 GTSNPN and CDR2 SVGIG (reference sequence). With V trimmed by 1 base and J by 7 bases, 5 bases remained unmatched. This CDR3 contains 13 residues. In the case of this clone: What it recognizes is unknown.

This TCR came from a woman in her 30s in good health. Sequencing was done on a sample of CD4+ T cells from PBMCs. The chain carries TRBV30 and TRBJ1-2; 8 positions agree with TRBD1. The CDR3 is CAWSAGQGGGYTF. The CDR3 nucleotides read TGTGCCTGGAGTGCCGGACAGGGCGGTGGCTACACCTTC.